A single sample gave rise to the 12 T cell receptor beta chains below, sequenced in a study of neurological immune-mediated disorders. Via MiXCR, TCRdb re-called the 5' RACE reads, giving one row per CDR3 protein. Seen here are approximately 58,000 distinct CDR3 sequences, over 9.5% observed once, and the top ten hold about 2%. Material: PBMCs. The source is a man in his fifties or sixties in good health.

This sequence joins TRBV7-8 and TRBJ2-1, with 13 bases fitting TRBD2. CDR3 length: 15 residues. Trimming cost V 10 bases and J 4 bases; bases outside gene matches: 7. Germline CDR1 and CDR2: SGHVS and FQNEAQ. CDR3 loop: CATQLAGGEYNEQFF. The DNA for the CDR3 is TGTGCCACCCAACTAGCGGGAGGGGAGTACAATGAGCAGTTCTTC.

The sample holds many counts of this clonotype. CDR3 nucleotides: TGTGCCAGCCATGACAGGGGAAAAGGCAAGCGAGGACAGCCCCAGCATTTT. Translating it yields CASHDRGKGKRGQPQHF. This chain links TRBV12-3 or TRBV12-4 with TRBJ1-5, with 8 positions matching TRBD1. The junction had 19 bases not matched to a gene; V was cut back by 8 bases and J by 7 bases. This CDR3 has 17 residues.

This chain connects TRBV7-6 to TRBJ2-2; possibly TRBD2 for D (6 bases). The CDR3 is 16 amino acids. CDR1 and CDR2 (germline): SGHVS, FNYEAQ. V lost 4 bases and J 4 bases, leaving 16 bases between the germline ends. The CDR3 DNA follows: TGTGCCAGCAGCTCGGCGGGGCAAATAGGCACCGGGGAGCTGTTTTTT. It is translated as CASSSAGQIGTGELFF.

In its sample, this clonotype was seen many times. V gene TRBV5-1 combines with J gene TRBJ2-5, with unresolved D. The V gene's germline CDR1 is SGHRS and CDR2 YFSETQ. The CDR3 extends over 14 amino acids. V lost 0 bases to trimming and J lost 2 bases, with 8 bases between them. In DNA, the CDR3 is TGCGCCAGCAGCTTGGAGGGCAGGCAAGAGACCCAGTACTTC. Amino acid sequence: CASSLEGRQETQYF.

This clonotype was seen repeatedly, ten times or more. The rearrangement uses TRBV29-1 and TRBJ1-1, with D perhaps matching TRBD1 (5 bases). The CDR3 has 11 amino acids. Deletions cut 4 bases from V and 5 bases from J, with 8 bases between. Per the germline V gene, CDR1 is SQVTM and CDR2 is ANQGSEA. CDR3 loop: CSVVGVTEAFF. The CDR3 DNA sequence: TGCAGCGTTGTGGGGGTGACTGAAGCTTTCTTT.

This clonotype has a count of ten or more. This chain joins TRBV6-6 and TRBJ2-2; D perhaps matches TRBD2 (6 bases). V was trimmed by 10 bases and J by 4 bases, leaving 19 bases between them. From germline, CDR1 is MNHNY and CDR2 SVGAGI (reference sequence). The CDR3 is 15 residues long. The CDR3 DNA reads TGTGCCACCCTATCTGGTGGGGACTTCACCGGGGAGCTGTTTTTT. It is translated as CATLSGGDFTGELFF.

In its sample, this clonotype was seen many times. The rearrangement links TRBV3-1 to TRBJ2-1; D not resolved. Germline CDR1 reads LGHDT; CDR2 reads YNNKEL (reference sequence). V shed 3 bases and J shed 8 bases, with 14 bases lying between them. The CDR3 has 14 amino acids. CDR3 bases: TGTGCCAGCAGCCATATACATCTTTTGCATGAGCAGTTCTTC. This encodes CASSHIHLLHEQFF.

V usage is TRBV18 and J usage is TRBJ2-3; TRBD2 agrees at 7 bases. The CDR3 consists of 16 residues. With 6 bases clipped from V and 8 bases from J, the junction kept 17 bases outside the gene matches. The germline V gene has CDR1 KGHSH and CDR2 LQKENI. Here the CDR3 DNA reads TGTGCCAGCTCTTCGATCCAAGGGACTATCAAGGGTACGCAGTATTTT. This sequence encodes CASSSIQGTIKGTQYF.

This clonotype was counted at least ten times. The genes are TRBV28 and TRBJ1-1; tentatively, D is TRBD1 (5 bases). Germline-derived CDR1 and CDR2 are MDHEN and SYDVKM. Trimming removed 5 bases from V and 11 bases from J, with 21 bases in between. The CDR3 covers 14 residues. The CDR3 sequence is CASSPQVPGPLAFF. The DNA of the CDR3 is TGTGCCAGCAGTCCGCAAGTCCCGGGACCTCTGGCTTTCTTT. Drawing the rest from reference TRBV28 and TRBJ1-1, the complete variable domain is DVKVTQSSRYLVKRTGEKVFLECVQDMDHENMFWYRQDPGLGLRLIYFSYDVKMKEKGDIPEGYSVSREKKERFSLILESASTNQTSMYLCASSPQVPGPLAFFGQGTRLTVV.

In this sample, this clonotype turned up many times. The V call is TRBV12-3 or TRBV12-4, the J call TRBJ1-6; possible D gene TRBD1, 6 bases. Trimming removed 4 bases at V and 10 bases at J, with 20 bases between. The CDR3 has 16 residues. The CDR3 sequence: CASSSGSTGSSSPLHF. The CDR3 DNA reads TGTGCCAGCAGTTCGGGCTCTACAGGGAGTTCATCACCCCTCCACTTT.

The sample holds many counts of this clonotype. The V call is TRBV7-9, the J call TRBJ2-1; D is unresolved. Between the trimmed V and J ends, which lost 1 base and 5 bases, there was a span of 6 bases. The germline V gene has CDR1 SEHNR and CDR2 FQNEAQ (reference sequence). This CDR3 contains 13 residues. The CDR3 protein is CASSLGTDNEQFF. CDR3 sequence (DNA): TGTGCCAGCAGCTTAGGCACGGACAATGAGCAGTTCTTC.

This clonotype has a single count. The V call is TRBV7-2, the J call TRBJ1-4; weak D call: TRBD1 (5 bases). The CDR3 consists of 14 residues. Germline V gene data show CDR1 as SGHTA and CDR2 as FQGNSA. The V and J ends lost 1 base and 7 bases respectively, with 10 bases between them. The CDR3 DNA reads as TGTGCCAGCAGCTTAGTTCAGGGAAGTGAAAAACTGTTTTTT. Translating gives CASSLVQGSEKLFF.